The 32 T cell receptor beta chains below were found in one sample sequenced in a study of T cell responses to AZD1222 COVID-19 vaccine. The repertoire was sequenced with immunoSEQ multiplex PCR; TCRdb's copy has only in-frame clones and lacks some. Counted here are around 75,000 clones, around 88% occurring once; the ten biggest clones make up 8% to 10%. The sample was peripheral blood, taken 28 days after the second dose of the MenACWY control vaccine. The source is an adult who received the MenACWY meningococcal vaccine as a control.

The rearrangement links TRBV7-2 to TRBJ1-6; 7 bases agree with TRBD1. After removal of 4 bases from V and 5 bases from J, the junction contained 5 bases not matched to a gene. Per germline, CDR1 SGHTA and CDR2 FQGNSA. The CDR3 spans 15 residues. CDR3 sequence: CASSSVGTDNSPLHF. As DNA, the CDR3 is TGTGCCAGCAGCTCGGTGGGGACAGATAATTCACCCCTCCACTTT.

The CDR3 sequence is CASTRDSSYNSPLHF. The CDR3, as DNA: TGTGCCAGCACTAGGGACAGCTCCTATAATTCACCCCTCCACTTT. The rearrangement joins TRBV6-5 to TRBJ1-6, with 7 positions matching TRBD1. Unmatched junction bases numbered 3, after V lost 7 bases and J lost 0 bases. CDR1 is MNHEY and CDR2 is SVGAGI in the germline V gene. The CDR3 covers 15 residues.

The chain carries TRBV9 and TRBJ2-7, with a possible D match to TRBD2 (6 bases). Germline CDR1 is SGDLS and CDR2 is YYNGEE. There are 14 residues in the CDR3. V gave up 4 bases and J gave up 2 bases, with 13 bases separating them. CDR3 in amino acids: CASSSGTPPYEQYF. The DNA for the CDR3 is TGTGCCAGCAGCTCCGGGACTCCTCCCTACGAGCAGTACTTC.

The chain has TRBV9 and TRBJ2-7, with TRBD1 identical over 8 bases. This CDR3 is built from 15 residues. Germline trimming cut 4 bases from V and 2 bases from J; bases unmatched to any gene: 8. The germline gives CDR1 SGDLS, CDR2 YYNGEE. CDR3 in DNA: TGTGCCAGCAGCCCACGACAGGGGCTCCCCTACGAGCAGTACTTC. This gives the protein CASSPRQGLPYEQYF. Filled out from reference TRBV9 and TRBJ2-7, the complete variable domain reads DSGVTQTPKHLITATGQRVTLRCSPRSGDLSVYWYQQSLDQGLQFLIQYYNGEERAKGNILERFSAQQFPDLHSELNLSSLELGDSALYFCASSPRQGLPYEQYFGPGTRLTVT.

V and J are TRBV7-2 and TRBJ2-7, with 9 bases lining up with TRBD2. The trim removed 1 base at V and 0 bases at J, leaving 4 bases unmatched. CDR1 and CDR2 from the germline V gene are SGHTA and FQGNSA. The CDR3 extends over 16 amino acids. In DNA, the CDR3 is TGTGCCAGCAGCTTAGTTGGCGGGGGGGCCTCCTACGAGCAGTACTTC. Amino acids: CASSLVGGGASYEQYF.

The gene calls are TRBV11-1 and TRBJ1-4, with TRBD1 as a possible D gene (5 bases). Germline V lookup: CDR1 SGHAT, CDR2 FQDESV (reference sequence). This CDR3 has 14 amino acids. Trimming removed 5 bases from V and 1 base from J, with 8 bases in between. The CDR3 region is CASSPDRTNEKLFF. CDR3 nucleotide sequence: TGTGCCAGCAGCCCCGACAGAACTAATGAAAAACTGTTTTTT.

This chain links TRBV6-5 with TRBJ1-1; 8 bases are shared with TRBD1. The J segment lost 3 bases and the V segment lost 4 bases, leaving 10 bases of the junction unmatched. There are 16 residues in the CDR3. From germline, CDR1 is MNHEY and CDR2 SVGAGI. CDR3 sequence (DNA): TGTGCCAGCAGTTCTACACAGACAGGGGCGGACACTGAAGCTTTCTTT. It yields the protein CASSSTQTGADTEAFF.

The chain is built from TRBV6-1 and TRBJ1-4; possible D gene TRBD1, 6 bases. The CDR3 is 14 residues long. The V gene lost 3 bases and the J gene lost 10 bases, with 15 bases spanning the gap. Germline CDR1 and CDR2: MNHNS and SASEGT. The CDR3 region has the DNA TGTGCCAGCAGTGATACAGGGAGCAGCGGAAAACTGTTTTTT. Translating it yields CASSDTGSSGKLFF.

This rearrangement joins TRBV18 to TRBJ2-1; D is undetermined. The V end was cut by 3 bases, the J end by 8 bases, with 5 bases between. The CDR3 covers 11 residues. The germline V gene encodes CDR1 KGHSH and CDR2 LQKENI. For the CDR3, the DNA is TGTGCCAGCTCACCGAGCGATGAGCAGTTCTTC. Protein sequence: CASSPSDEQFF.

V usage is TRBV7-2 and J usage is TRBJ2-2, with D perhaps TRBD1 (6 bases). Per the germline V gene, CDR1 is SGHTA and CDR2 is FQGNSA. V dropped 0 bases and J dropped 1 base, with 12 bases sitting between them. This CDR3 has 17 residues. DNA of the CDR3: TGTGCCAGCAGCTTAGCGCCCGGGACAATGAACACCGGGGAGCTGTTTTTT. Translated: CASSLAPGTMNTGELFF.

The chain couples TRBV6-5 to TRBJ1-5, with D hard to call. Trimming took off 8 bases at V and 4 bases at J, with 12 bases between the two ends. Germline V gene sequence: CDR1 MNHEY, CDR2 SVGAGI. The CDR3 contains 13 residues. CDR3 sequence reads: CASFNALNQPQHF. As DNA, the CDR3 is TGTGCCAGCTTTAACGCCCTAAATCAGCCCCAGCATTTT.

The CDR3 loop is CASSRDAYEQYF. CDR3 nucleotide sequence: TGTGCCAGCAGCCGGGACGCCTACGAGCAGTACTTC. This chain uses TRBV28 with TRBJ2-7; D tentatively reads TRBD1 or TRBD2 (5 bases each). From germline, CDR1 is MDHEN and CDR2 SYDVKM. CDR3 length equals 12 residues. Deletions cut 6 bases from V and 2 bases from J, with 8 bases between.

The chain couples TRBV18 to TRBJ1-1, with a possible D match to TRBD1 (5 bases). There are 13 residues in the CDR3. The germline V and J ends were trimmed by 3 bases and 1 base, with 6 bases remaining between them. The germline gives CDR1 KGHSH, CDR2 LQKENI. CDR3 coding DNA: TGTGCCAGCTCACCGGGGGGGAACACTGAAGCTTTCTTT. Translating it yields CASSPGGNTEAFF.

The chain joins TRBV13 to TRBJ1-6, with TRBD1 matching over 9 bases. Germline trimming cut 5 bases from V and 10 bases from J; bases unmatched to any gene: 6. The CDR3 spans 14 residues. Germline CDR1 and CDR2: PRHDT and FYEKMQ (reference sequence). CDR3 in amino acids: CASSRDRGSSPLHF. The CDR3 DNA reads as TGTGCCAGCAGCCGTGACAGGGGGAGCTCACCCCTCCACTTT.

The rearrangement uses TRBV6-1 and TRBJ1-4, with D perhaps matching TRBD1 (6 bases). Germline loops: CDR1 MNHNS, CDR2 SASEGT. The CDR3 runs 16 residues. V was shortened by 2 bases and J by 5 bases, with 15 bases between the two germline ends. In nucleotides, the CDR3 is TGTGCCAGCAGTGAAAGGGGGGGAGCTCCAAATGAAAAACTGTTTTTT. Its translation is CASSERGGAPNEKLFF.

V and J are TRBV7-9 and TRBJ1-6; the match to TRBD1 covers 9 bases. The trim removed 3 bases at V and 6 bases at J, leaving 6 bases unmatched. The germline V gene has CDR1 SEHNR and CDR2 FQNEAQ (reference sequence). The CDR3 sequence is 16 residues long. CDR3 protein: CASSLGQGVTNSPLHF. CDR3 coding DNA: TGTGCCAGCAGCTTGGGACAGGGTGTGACTAATTCACCCCTCCACTTT. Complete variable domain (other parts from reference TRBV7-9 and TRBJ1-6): DTGVSQNPRHKITKRGQNVTFRCDPISEHNRLYWYRQTLGQGPEFLTYFQNEAQLEKSRLLSDRFSAERPKGSFSTLEIQRTEQGDSAMYLCASSLGQGVTNSPLHFGNGTRLTVT.

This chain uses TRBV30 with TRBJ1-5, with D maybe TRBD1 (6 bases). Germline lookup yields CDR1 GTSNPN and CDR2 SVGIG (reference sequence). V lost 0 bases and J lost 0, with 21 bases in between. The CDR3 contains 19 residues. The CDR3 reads CAWSVSFSGQRFSNQPQHF. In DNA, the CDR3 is TGTGCCTGGAGTGTAAGCTTTTCAGGACAGAGATTTAGCAATCAGCCCCAGCATTTT.

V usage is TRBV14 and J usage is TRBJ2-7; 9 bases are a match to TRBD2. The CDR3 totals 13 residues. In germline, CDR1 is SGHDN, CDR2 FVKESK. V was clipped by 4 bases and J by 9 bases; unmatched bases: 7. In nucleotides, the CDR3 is TGTGCCAGCAGCCCCCTAGCGGGGTTGGGGCAGTACTTC. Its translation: CASSPLAGLGQYF.

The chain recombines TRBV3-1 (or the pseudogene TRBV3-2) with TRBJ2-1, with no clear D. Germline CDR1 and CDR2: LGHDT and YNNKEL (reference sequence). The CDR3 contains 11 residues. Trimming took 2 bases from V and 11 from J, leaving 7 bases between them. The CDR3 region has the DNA TGTGCCAGCAGCCAATCTAATAAGCAGTTCTTC. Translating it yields CASSQSNKQFF.

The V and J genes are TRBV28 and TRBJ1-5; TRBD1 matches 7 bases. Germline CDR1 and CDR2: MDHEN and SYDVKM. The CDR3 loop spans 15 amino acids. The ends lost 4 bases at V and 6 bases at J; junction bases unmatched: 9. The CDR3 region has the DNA TGTGCCAGCAGTTCGACAGGGACGGGCGTTCAGCCCCAGCATTTT. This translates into CASSSTGTGVQPQHF.

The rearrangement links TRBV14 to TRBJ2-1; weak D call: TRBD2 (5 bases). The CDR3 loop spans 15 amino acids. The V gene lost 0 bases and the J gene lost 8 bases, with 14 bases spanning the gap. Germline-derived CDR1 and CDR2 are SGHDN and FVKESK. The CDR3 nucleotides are TGTGCCAGCAGCCAAGATCTGGCCGGGATCGATGAGCAGTTCTTC. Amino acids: CASSQDLAGIDEQFF.

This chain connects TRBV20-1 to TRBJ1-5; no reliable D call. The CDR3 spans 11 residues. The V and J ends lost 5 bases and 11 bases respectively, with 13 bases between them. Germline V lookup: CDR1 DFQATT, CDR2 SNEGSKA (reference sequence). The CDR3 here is CSARAGEAQHF. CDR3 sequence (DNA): TGCAGTGCTCGGGCCGGGGAGGCCCAGCATTTT.

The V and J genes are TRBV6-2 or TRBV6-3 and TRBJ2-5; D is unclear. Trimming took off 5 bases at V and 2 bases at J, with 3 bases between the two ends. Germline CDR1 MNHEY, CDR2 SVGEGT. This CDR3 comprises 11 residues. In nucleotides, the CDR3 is TGTGCCAGCAGTGCGCAAGAGACCCAGTACTTC. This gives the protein CASSAQETQYF.

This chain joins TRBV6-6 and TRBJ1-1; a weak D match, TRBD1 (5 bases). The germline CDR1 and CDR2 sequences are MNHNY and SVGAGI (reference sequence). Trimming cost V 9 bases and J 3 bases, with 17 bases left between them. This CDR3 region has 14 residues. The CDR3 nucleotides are TGTGCCAGTACCTCGGGGGTGCGGGACACTGAAGCTTTCTTT. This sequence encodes CASTSGVRDTEAFF.

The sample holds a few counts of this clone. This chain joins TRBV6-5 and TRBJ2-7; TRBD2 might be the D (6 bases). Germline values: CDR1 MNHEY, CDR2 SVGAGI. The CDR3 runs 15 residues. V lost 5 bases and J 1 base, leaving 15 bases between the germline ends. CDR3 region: CASSLAGSFSYEQYF. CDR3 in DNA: TGTGCCAGCAGTCTCGCGGGGAGTTTTTCCTACGAGCAGTACTTC.

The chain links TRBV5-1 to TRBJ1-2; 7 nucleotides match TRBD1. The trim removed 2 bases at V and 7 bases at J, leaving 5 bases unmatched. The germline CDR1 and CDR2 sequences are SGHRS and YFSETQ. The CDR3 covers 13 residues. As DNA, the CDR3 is TGCGCCAGCAGCTTTACAGGGGTTCTTGGCTACACCTTC. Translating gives CASSFTGVLGYTF.

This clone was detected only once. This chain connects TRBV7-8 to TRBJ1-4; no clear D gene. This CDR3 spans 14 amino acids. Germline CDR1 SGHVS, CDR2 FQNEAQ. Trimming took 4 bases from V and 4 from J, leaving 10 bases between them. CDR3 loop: CASSSLGNNEKLFF. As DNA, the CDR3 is TGTGCCAGCAGCTCGCTGGGGAATAATGAAAAACTGTTTTTT.

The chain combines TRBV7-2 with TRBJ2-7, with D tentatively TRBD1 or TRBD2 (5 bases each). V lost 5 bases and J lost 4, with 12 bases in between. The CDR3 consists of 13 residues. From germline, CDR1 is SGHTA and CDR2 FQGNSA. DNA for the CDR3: TGTGCCAGCAGCCCCGTCGGGGCTTACGAGCAGTACTTC. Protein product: CASSPVGAYEQYF. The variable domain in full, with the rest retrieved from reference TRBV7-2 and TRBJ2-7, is GAGVSQSPSNKVTEKGKDVELRCDPISGHTALYWYRQSLGQGLEFLIYFQGNSAPDKSGLPSDRFSAERTGGSVSTLTIQRTQQEDSAVYLCASSPVGAYEQYFGPGTRLTVT.

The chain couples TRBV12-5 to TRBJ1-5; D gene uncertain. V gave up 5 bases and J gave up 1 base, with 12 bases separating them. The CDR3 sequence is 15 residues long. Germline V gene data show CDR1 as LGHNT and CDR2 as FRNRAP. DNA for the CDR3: TGTGCTAGTGGTCGTCAGTACGGGAGCAATCAGCCCCAGCATTTT. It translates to CASGRQYGSNQPQHF.

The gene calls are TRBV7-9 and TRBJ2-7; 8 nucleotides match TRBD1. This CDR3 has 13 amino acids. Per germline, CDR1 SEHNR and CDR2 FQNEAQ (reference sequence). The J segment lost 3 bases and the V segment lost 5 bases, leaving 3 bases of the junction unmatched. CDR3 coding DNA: TGTGCCAGCAGCCAAGACAGGGGCTACGAGCAGTACTTC. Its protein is CASSQDRGYEQYF.

The CDR3 nucleotides read TGTGCCTGGAGTGGGGGACAGGGGGCGGCTAATGAAAAACTGTTTTTT. This gives the protein CAWSGGQGAANEKLFF. This chain uses TRBV30 with TRBJ1-4, with 12 bases identical to TRBD1. Unmatched junction bases numbered 3, after V lost 1 base and J lost 3 bases. The CDR3 length is 16 residues. The germline V gene encodes CDR1 GTSNPN and CDR2 SVGIG (reference sequence).

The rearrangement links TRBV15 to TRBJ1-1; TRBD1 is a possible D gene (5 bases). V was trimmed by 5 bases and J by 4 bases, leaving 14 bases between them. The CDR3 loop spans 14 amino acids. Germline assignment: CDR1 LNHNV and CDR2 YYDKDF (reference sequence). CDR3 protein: CATSRTAGGTEAFF. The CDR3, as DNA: TGTGCCACCAGCCGGACCGCGGGGGGCACTGAAGCTTTCTTT.